This T cell receptor (beta chain) was observed in a study of Tregs in tolerant kidney transplant recipients. Study-wide background: Recipients received nonmyeloablative bone marrow transplants from related graft donors, with transient mixed chimerism. Study-level findings and limits: Few patients were studied, so findings need validation in larger groups. Activated donor B cell expansion appeared to reveal the most relevant donor-specific TCRbeta repertoire. Tolerant patients' donor-specific Tregs expanded beyond overall Tregs, suggesting antigen-driven growth.

The CDR3 extends over 11 amino acids. Germline values: CDR1 GTSNPN, CDR2 SVGIG (reference sequence). Trimming pared 5 bases from V and 5 bases from J, leaving 8 bases between. This table comes from immunoSEQ multiplex PCR, and its TCRdb copy is limited to in-frame clones, with some not included. The sample totals about 48,000 clones. Points on this clone: Its cognate antigen is unknown. The sequence runs out 3 residues before the end of the CDR3; the remainder is reconstructed from the germline J gene.

V is TRBV30 and J is TRBJ2-3; no definite D call. Sequences were derived from CD4+ T cells from blood, sampled before the transplant. The clonotype comes from a human donor who received a combined kidney and bone marrow transplant. The part of the CDR3 DNA that was read is TGTGCCTGGGGAAGGGTAGATACG. Its translation: CAWGRVDT. In full, the CDR3 is CAWGRVDTQYF.